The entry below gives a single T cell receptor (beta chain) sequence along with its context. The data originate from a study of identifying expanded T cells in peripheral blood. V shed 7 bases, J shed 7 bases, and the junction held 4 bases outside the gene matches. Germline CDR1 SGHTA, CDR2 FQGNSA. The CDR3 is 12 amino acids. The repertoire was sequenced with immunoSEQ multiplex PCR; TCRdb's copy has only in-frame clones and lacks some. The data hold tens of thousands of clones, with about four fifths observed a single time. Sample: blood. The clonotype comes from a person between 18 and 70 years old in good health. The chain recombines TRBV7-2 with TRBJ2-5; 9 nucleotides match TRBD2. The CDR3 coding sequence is TGTGCCAGCAATAGCGGGGGCACGACCCAGTACTTC. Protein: CASNSGGTTQYF.